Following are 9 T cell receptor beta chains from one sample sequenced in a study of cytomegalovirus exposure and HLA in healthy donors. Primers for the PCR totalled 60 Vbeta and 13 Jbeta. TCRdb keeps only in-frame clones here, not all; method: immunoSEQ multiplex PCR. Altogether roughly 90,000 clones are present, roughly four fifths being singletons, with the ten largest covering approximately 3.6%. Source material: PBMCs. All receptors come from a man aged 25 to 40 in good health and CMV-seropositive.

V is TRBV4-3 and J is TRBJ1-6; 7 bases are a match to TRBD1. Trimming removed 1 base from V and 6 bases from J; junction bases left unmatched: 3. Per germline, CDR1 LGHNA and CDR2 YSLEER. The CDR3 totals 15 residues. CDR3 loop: CASSQARQGNSPLHF. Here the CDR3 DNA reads TGCGCCAGCAGCCAAGCCCGACAGGGTAATTCACCCCTCCACTTT.

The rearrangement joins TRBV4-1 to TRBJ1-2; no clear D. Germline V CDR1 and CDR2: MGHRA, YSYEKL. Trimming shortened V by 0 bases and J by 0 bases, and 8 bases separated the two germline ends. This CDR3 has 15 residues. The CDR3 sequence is CASSQEVTANYGYTF. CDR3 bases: TGCGCCAGCAGCCAAGAGGTCACAGCTAACTATGGCTACACCTTC.

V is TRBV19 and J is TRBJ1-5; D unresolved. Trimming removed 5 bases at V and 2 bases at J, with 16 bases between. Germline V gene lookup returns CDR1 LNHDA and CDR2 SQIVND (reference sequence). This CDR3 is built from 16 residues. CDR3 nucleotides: TGTGCCAGTAGTTCACGGGGAAGGGAAGGCAATCAGCCCCAGCATTTT. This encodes CASSSRGREGNQPQHF.

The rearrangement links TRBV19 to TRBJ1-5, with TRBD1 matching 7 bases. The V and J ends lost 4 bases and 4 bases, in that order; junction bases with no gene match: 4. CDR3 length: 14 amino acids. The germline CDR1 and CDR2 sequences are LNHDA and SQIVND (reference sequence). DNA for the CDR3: TGTGCCAGTAGTAAAGGGGGCGGGAATCAGCCCCAGCATTTT. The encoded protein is CASSKGGGNQPQHF. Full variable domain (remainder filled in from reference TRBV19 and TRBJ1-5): DGGITQSPKYLFRKEGQNVTLSCEQNLNHDAMYWYRQDPGQGLRLIYYSQIVNDFQKGDIAEGYSVSREKKESFPLTVTSAQKNPTAFYLCASSKGGGNQPQHFGDGTRLSIL.

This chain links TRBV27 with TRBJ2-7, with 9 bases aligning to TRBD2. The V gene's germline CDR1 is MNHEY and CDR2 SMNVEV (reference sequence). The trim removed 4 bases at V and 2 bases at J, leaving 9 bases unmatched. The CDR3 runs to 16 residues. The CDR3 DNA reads TGTGCCAGCAGTTCCGCTGGGAGCGGGAGGACCTACGAGCAGTACTTC. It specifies CASSSAGSGRTYEQYF.

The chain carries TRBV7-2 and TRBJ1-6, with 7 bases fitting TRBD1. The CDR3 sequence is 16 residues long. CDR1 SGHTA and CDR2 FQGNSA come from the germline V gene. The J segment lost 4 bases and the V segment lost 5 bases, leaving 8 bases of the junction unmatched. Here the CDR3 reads CASSKGGTVYNSPLHF. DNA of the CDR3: TGTGCCAGCAGCAAAGGGGGGACAGTGTATAATTCACCCCTCCACTTT.

The CDR3 protein is CASSARESGRGQPQHF. The CDR3 DNA is TGTGCCAGCAGTGCCCGGGAGTCGGGGAGGGGTCAGCCCCAGCATTTT. This chain joins TRBV6-1 and TRBJ1-5, with D maybe TRBD1 (5 bases). Germline loops: CDR1 MNHNS, CDR2 SASEGT. The length of the CDR3 is 16 residues. V dropped 4 bases and J dropped 6 bases, with 19 bases sitting between them.

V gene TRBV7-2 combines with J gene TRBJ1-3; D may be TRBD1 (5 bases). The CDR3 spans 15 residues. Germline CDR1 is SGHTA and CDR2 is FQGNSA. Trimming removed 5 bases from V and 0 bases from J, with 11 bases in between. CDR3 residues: CASSPERGSGNTIYF. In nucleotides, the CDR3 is TGTGCCAGCAGCCCAGAAAGGGGCTCTGGAAACACCATATATTTT. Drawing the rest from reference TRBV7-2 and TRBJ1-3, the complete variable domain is GAGVSQSPSNKVTEKGKDVELRCDPISGHTALYWYRQSLGQGLEFLIYFQGNSAPDKSGLPSDRFSAERTGGSVSTLTIQRTQQEDSAVYLCASSPERGSGNTIYFGEGSWLTVV.

The CDR3 sequence is CASSNGFEKLFF. CDR3 sequence (DNA): TGTGCCAGCTCTAACGGTTTCGAAAAACTGTTTTTT. The chain carries TRBV6-5 and TRBJ1-4; D remains unclear. Between the trimmed V and J ends, which lost 8 bases and 8 bases, there was a span of 12 bases. Germline V gene data show CDR1 as MNHEY and CDR2 as SVGAGI. This CDR3 contains 12 residues.